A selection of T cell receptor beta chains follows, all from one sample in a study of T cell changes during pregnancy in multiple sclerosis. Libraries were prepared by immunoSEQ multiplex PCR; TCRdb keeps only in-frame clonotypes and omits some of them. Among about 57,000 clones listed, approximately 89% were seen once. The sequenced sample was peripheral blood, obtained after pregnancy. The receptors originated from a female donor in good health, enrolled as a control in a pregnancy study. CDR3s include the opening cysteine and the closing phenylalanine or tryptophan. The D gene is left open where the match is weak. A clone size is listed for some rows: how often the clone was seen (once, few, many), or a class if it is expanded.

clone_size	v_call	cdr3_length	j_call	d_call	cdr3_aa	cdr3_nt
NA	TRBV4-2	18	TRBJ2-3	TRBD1	CASSQMGGGQISTDTQYF	TGTGCCAGCAGCCAAATGGGTGGGGGACAGATCAGCACAGATACGCAGTATTTT
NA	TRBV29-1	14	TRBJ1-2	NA	CSVEDTGFNYGYTF	TGCAGCGTTGAAGATACAGGGTTTAACTATGGCTACACCTTC
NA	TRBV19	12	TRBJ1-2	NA	CASTLDSYGYTF	TGTGCCAGTACCCTGGACAGCTATGGCTACACCTTC
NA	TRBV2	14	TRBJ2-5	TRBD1	CASDPGTAEETQYF	TGTGCCAGCGATCCCGGGACAGCCGAAGAGACCCAGTACTTC
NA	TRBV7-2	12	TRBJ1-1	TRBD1	CASSLGQGEAFF	TGTGCCAGCAGCTTGGGACAGGGTGAAGCTTTCTTT
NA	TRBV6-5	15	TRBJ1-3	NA	CASSSTGGPGNTIYF	TGTGCCAGCAGTTCCACGGGGGGACCTGGAAACACCATATATTTT
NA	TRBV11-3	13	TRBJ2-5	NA	CASSLVRGETQYF	TGTGCCAGCAGCTTAGTAAGGGGGGAGACCCAGTACTTC
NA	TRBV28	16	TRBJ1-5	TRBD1	CASSSLRQGGSQPQHF	TGTGCCAGCAGTTCCCTTAGACAGGGGGGAAGTCAGCCCCAGCATTTT
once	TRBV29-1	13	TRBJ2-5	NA	CSVARDTQETQYF	TGCAGCGTTGCCAGGGACACACAAGAGACCCAGTACTTC
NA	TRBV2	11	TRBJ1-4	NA	CASSNLGGLFF	TGTGCCAGCAGTAATCTCGGGGGGCTGTTTTTT
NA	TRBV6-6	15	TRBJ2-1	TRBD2	CASSYGAGTYNEQFF	TGTGCCAGCAGTTACGGAGCGGGGACTTACAATGAGCAGTTCTTC
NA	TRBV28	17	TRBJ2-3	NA	CASSFEALVSSTDTQYF	TGTGCCAGCAGTTTCGAGGCCCTTGTTTCTAGCACAGATACGCAGTATTTT
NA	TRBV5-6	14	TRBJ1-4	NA	CASSFQGYSEKLFF	TGTGCCAGCAGCTTTCAGGGATACAGTGAAAAACTGTTTTTT
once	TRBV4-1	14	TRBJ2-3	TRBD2	CASTRTSGTDTQYF	TGCGCCAGCACCCGGACTAGCGGCACAGATACGCAGTATTTT
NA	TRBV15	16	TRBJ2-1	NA	CATSRVRQAPYNEQFF	TGTGCCACCAGCAGGGTACGTCAGGCCCCCTACAATGAGCAGTTCTTC
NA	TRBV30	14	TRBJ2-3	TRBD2	CAWSRRGITKAQYF	TGTGCCTGGAGTCGGCGGGGGATAACAAAGGCGCAGTATTTT
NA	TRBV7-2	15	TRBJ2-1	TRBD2	CASSLGQLGGNEQFF	TGTGCCAGCAGCTTAGGACAGCTGGGAGGGAATGAGCAGTTCTTC
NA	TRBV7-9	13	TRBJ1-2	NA	CASSQTAPYGYTF	TGTGCCAGCAGCCAGACAGCGCCCTATGGCTACACCTTC
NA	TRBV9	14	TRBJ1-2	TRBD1	CASSVAGQPYGYTF	TGTGCCAGCAGCGTAGCGGGACAGCCCTATGGCTACACCTTC
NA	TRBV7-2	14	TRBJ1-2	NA	CASSPGGVNYGYTF	TGTGCCAGCAGCCCGGGAGGGGTAAACTATGGCTACACCTTC
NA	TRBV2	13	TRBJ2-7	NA	CASSEGSEGRQYF	TGTGCCAGCAGTGAAGGTTCGGAGGGTCGGCAGTACTTC
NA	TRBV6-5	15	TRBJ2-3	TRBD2	CASSYASGSTDTQYF	TGTGCCAGCAGTTACGCTAGCGGTAGCACAGATACGCAGTATTTT
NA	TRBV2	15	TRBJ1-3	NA	CASSERQSSGNTIYF	TGTGCCAGCAGTGAAAGACAGTCGTCTGGAAACACCATATATTTT
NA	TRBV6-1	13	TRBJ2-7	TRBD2	CATSWGGVREQYF	TGTGCCACTTCTTGGGGGGGGGTACGGGAGCAGTACTTC
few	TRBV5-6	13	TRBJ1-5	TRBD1	CASSLAGGQPQHF	TGTGCCAGCAGCTTGGCAGGGGGGCAGCCCCAGCATTTT
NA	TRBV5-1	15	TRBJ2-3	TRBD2	CASSLGLAETDTQYF	TGCGCCAGCAGCTTGGGGCTAGCGGAGACAGATACGCAGTATTTT
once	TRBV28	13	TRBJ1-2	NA	CASSQNDTYGYTF	TGTGCCAGCAGTCAAAACGACACCTATGGCTACACCTTC
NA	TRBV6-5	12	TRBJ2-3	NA	CASRRDWDTQYF	TGTGCCAGCAGAAGGGACTGGGATACGCAGTATTTT
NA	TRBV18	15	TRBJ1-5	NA	CASSPMAGANQPQHF	TGTGCCAGCTCACCAATGGCAGGGGCGAATCAGCCCCAGCATTTT
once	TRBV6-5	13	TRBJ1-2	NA	CASSTLRSAGYTF	TGTGCCAGCAGTACCCTAAGGAGTGCTGGCTACACCTTC
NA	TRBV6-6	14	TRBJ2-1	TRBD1	CASSLSTGSNEQFF	TGTGCCAGCAGCCTCTCGACAGGGTCCAATGAGCAGTTCTTC
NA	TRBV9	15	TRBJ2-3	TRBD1	CASSYAGTGTDTQYF	TGTGCCAGCAGCTACGCTGGGACAGGCACAGATACGCAGTATTTT
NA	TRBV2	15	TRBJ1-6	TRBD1	CASSSSGTEVSPLHF	TGTGCCAGCAGTAGCTCCGGGACAGAAGTATCACCCCTCCACTTT
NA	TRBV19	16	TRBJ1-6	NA	CASSAPAGWANSPLHF	TGTGCCAGTAGCGCCCCGGCAGGGTGGGCTAATTCACCCCTCCACTTT
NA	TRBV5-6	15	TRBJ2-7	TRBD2	CASSLDPGGYRKQYF	TGTGCCAGCAGCTTGGACCCGGGAGGGTATCGGAAGCAGTACTTC
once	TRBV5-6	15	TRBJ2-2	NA	CASSLVGAAGGELFF	TGTGCCAGCAGCTTGGTAGGGGCCGCCGGCGGGGAGCTGTTTTTT
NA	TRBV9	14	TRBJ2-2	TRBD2	CASTTSGSTGELFF	TGTGCCAGCACCACTAGCGGGTCCACCGGGGAGCTGTTTTTT
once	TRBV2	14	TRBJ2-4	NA	CASSGRGQPNIQYF	TGTGCCAGCAGTGGCCGCGGACAGCCAAACATTCAGTACTTC